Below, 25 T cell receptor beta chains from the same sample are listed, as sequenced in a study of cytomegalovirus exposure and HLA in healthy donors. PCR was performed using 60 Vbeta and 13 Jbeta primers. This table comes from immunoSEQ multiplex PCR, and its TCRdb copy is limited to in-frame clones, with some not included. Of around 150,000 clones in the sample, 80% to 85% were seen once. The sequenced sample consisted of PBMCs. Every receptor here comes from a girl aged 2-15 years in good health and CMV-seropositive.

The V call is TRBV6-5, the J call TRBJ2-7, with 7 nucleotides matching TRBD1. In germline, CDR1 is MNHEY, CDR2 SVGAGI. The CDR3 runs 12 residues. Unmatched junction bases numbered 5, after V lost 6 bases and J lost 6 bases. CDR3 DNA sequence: TGTGCCAGCAGCCCGACAGGGACCGAGCAGTACTTC. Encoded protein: CASSPTGTEQYF.

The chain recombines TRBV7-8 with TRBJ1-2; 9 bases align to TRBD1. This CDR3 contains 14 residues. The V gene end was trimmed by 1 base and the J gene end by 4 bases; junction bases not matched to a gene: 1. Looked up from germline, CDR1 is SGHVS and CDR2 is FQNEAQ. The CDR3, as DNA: TGTGCCAGCAGCTTAGAGACAGGGGGCTATGGCTACACCTTC. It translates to CASSLETGGYGYTF.

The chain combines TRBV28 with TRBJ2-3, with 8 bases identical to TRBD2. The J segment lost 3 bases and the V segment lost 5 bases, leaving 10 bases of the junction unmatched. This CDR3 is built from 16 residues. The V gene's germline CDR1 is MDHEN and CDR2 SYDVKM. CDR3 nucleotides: TGTGCCAGCAGTCCTTCCGTCGGGACTAGGACAGATACGCAGTATTTT. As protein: CASSPSVGTRTDTQYF.

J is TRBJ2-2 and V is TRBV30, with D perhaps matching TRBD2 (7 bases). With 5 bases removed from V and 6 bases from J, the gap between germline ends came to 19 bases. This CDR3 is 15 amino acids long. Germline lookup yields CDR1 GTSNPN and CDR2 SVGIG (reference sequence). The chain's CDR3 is CAWSRGGSEAGELFF. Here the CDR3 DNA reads TGTGCCTGGTCAAGGGGGGGCTCAGAGGCCGGGGAGCTGTTTTTT.

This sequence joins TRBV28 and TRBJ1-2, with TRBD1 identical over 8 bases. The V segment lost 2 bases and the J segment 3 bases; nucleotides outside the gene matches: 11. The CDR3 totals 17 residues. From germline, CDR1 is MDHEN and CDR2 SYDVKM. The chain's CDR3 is CASSLVSGGGYHYGYTF. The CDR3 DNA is TGTGCCAGCAGTTTAGTGTCAGGGGGCGGCTATCACTATGGCTACACCTTC.

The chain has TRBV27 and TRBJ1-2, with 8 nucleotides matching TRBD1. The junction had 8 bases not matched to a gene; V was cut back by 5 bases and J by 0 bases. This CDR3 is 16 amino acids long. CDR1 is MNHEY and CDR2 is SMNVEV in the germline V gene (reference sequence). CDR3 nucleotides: TGTGCCAGCAGTCTGGACAGGGATCGAACTAACTATGGCTACACCTTC. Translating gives CASSLDRDRTNYGYTF.

The CDR3 DNA is TGTGCCAGCAGTGTAACGGGAGGGTCCGGGGAGCTGTTTTTT. Amino acid sequence: CASSVTGGSGELFF. The chain couples TRBV6-4 to TRBJ2-2; 8 bases map to TRBD2. The CDR3 is 14 amino acids. The V gene's germline CDR1 is MRHNA and CDR2 SNTAGT. V trimming: 4 bases; J trimming: 6 bases; junction bases outside the gene matches: 4.

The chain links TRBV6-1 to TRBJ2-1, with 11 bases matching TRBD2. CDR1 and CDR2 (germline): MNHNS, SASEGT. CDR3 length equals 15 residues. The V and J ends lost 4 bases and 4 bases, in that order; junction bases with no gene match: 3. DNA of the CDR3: TGTGCCAGCAGTGCCGGGACTAGCGGATACAATGAGCAGTTCTTC. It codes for CASSAGTSGYNEQFF.

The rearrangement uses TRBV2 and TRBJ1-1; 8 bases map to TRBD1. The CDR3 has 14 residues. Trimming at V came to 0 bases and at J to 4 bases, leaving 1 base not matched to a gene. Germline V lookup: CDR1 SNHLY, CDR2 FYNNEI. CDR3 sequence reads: CASSEATGGTEAFF. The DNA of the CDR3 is TGTGCCAGCAGTGAAGCAACAGGGGGCACTGAAGCTTTCTTT. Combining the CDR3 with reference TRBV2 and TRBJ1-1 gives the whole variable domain EPEVTQTPSHQVTQMGQEVILRCVPISNHLYFYWYRQILGQKVEFLVSFYNNEISEKSEIFDDQFSVERPDGSNFTLKIRSTKLEDSAMYFCASSEATGGTEAFFGQGTRLTVV.

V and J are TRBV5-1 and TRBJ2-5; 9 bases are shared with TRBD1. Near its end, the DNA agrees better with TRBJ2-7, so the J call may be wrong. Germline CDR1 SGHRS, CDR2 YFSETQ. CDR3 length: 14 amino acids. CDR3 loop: CASSPGTGTYEQYF. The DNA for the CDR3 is TGCGCCAGCAGCCCCGGGACAGGGACCTACGAGCAGTACTTC.

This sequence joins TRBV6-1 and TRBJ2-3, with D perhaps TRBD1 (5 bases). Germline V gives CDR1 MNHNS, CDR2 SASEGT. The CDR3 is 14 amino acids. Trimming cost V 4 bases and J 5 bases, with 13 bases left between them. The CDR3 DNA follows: TGTGCCAGCAGTGGGAGTAGGGGCGGAGATACGCAGTATTTT. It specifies CASSGSRGGDTQYF.

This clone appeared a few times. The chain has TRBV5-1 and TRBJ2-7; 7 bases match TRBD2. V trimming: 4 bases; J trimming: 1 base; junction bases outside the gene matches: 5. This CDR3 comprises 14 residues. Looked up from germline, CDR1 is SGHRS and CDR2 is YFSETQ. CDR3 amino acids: CASSVGTISYEQYF. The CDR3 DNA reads TGCGCCAGCAGCGTCGGGACTATTTCCTACGAGCAGTACTTC.

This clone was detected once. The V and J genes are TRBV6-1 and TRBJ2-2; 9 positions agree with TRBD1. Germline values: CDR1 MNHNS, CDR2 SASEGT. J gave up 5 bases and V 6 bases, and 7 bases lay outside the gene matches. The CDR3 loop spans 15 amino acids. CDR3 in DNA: TGTGCCAGCAGATCAGGACAGGGGAGGACCGGGGAGCTGTTTTTT. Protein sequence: CASRSGQGRTGELFF.

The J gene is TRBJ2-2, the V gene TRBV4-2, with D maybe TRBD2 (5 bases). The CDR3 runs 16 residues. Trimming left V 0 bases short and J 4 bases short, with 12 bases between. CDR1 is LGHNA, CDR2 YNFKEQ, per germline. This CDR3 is CASSQEPARGTGELFF. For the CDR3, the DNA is TGTGCCAGCAGCCAAGAGCCAGCCCGGGGCACCGGGGAGCTGTTTTTT.

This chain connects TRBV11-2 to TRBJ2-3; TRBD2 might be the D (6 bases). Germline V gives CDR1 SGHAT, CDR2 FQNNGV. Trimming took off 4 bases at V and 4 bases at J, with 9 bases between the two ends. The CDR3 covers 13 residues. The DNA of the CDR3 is TGTGCCAGCAGCTGGGGGGAGCCAGATACGCAGTATTTT. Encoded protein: CASSWGEPDTQYF.

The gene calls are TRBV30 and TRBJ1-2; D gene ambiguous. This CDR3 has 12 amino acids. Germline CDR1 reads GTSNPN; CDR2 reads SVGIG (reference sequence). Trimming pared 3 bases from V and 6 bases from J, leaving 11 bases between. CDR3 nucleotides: TGTGCCTGGAGGAAAGAGTTCGATGGCTACACCTTC. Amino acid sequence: CAWRKEFDGYTF.

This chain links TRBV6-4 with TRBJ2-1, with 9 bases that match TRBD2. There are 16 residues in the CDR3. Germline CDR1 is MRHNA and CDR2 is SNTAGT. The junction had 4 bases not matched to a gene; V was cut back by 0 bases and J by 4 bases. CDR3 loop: CASSDSPSGTYNEQFF. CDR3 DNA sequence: TGTGCCAGCAGTGACTCCCCTAGCGGGACTTACAATGAGCAGTTCTTC.

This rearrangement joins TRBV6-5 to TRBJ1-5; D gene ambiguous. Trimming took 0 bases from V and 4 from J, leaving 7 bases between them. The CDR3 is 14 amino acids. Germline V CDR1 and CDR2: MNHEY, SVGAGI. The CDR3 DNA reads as TGTGCCAGCAGTTACTCGACGGGTAATCAGCCCCAGCATTTT. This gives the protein CASSYSTGNQPQHF.

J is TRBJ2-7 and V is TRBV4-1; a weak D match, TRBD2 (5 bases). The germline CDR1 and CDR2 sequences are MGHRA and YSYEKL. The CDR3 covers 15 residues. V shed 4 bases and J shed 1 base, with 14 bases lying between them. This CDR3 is CASSPDSSGSYEQYF. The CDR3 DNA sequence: TGCGCCAGCAGCCCGGACTCGTCCGGGTCCTACGAGCAGTACTTC.

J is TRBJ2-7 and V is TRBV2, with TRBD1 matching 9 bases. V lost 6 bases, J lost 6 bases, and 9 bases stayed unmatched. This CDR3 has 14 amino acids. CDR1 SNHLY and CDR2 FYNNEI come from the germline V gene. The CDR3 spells CASRMTGGGFEQYF. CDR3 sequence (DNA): TGTGCCAGCAGAATGACAGGGGGGGGATTCGAGCAGTACTTC.

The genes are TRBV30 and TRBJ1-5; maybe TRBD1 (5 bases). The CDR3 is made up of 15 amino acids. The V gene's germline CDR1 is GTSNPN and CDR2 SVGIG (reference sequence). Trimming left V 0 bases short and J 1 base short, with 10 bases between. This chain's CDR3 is CAWSVSGHSNQPQHF. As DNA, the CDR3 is TGTGCCTGGAGTGTATCCGGACACAGCAATCAGCCCCAGCATTTT.

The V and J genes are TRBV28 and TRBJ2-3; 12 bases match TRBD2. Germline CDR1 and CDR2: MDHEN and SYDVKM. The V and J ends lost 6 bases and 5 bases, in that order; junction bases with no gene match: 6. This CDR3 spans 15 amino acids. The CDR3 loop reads CASSILAGGGDTQYF. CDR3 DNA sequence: TGTGCCAGCAGCATACTAGCGGGAGGAGGAGATACGCAGTATTTT.

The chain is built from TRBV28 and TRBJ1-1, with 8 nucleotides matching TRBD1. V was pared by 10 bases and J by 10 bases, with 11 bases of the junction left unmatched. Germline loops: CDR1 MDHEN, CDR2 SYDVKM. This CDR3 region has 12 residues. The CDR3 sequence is CATYQGARGAFF. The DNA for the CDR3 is TGTGCCACCTATCAGGGGGCAAGGGGAGCTTTCTTT.

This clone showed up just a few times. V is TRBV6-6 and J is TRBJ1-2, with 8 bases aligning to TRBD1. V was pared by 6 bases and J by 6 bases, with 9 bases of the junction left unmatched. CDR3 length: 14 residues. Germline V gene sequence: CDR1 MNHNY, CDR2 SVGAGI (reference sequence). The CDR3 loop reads CASSRIDRGHGYTF. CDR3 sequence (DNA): TGTGCCAGCAGCCGTATAGACAGGGGACATGGCTACACCTTC.

The CDR3 sequence is CAWKGGSSNQPQHF. The CDR3 nucleotides are TGTGCCTGGAAGGGAGGAAGTAGCAATCAGCCCCAGCATTTT. The chain recombines TRBV30 with TRBJ1-5; D is ambiguous. This CDR3 comprises 14 residues. The V end lost 4 bases, the J end lost 0 bases, and 10 bases lay between the germline ends. Germline V gene lookup returns CDR1 GTSNPN and CDR2 SVGIG (reference sequence).